A selection of T cell receptor beta chains follows, all from one sample in a study of blood T cell repertoires in COVID-19. Clones were read by immunoSEQ multiplex PCR, and TCRdb kept only the in-frame ones, dropping some. The table shows 300,000 or so clones, with about 89% occurring only once. The source material was peripheral blood. These receptors were collected from a woman between 45 and 65 years old who had recovered from COVID-19. CDR3s include the opening cysteine and the closing phenylalanine or tryptophan. D genes are given only for firm matches.

v_call	j_call	d_call	cdr3_aa
TRBV7-2	TRBJ1-5	TRBD1	CVSRPTGGVQPQHF
TRBV15	TRBJ2-1	TRBD1	CATSKDRGNWNEQFF
TRBV2	TRBJ1-1	-	CASSEVDTEAFF
TRBV3-1/TRBV3-2	TRBJ2-1	TRBD2	CASSQDTPLAGVRNEQFF
TRBV12-3/TRBV12-4	TRBJ2-4	-	CASSPVKYF
TRBV5-4	TRBJ1-2	-	CASSGGRGGYTF
TRBV7-6	TRBJ2-5	-	CASTNQETQYF
TRBV19	TRBJ2-1	-	CASSSIFSYNEQFF
TRBV28	TRBJ2-3	TRBD1	CASSLDLRDRALRKGTDTQYF
TRBV4-3	TRBJ1-2	-	CASSQDTPGGPGGGYTF
TRBV27	TRBJ2-2	TRBD2	CASSFGLATGELFF
TRBV5-8	TRBJ2-1	-	CASSSQTLKQFF
TRBV6-5	TRBJ2-7	-	CASSPRLHSYEQYF
TRBV5-4	TRBJ2-7	-	CASSRAGAGYEQYF
TRBV5-1	TRBJ2-7	TRBD1	CASSHTGQGTLYEQYF
TRBV30	TRBJ1-5	-	CAWSRGGGNQPQHF
TRBV4-1	TRBJ1-3	TRBD1	CASSQDRTGGRGNTIYF
TRBV6-1	TRBJ2-4	-	CASSEGDKIAKNIQYF
TRBV27	TRBJ2-1	TRBD1	CASRMTGSADFF
TRBV6-4	TRBJ2-5	TRBD2	CAINRCQRGVQETQYF
TRBV7-2	TRBJ2-7	TRBD1	CASSSTGTAYEQYF
TRBV5-6	TRBJ2-3	TRBD2	CASSLPGLAGGTTDTQYF
TRBV5-4	TRBJ2-3	TRBD2	CASSAGGGRVGDTQYF
TRBV9	TRBJ2-4	-	CASSVDGAGKNIQYF
TRBV5-4	TRBJ1-3	-	CASSPGRVSGNTIYF
TRBV12-5	TRBJ1-2	TRBD1	CASGLSTGTGGYTF
TRBV2	TRBJ1-1	-	CASEFGGAFF
TRBV4-3	TRBJ2-1	TRBD1	CASSQTGTGQFF
TRBV13	TRBJ2-7	-	CASSTRPAYEQYF
TRBV6-5	TRBJ1-6	-	CASSSPGHSDSPLHF
TRBV19	TRBJ2-1	TRBD2	CASSPSGGPNEQFF
TRBV28	TRBJ1-5	TRBD1	CASSFVVRRQGISSNQPQHF
TRBV18	TRBJ2-7	TRBD1	CASSPLGGAPYEQYF
TRBV7-2	TRBJ2-3	TRBD2	CASSLVFSGGAPDTQYF
TRBV21-1	TRBJ2-5	-	CASSSTGTSGNQETQYF
TRBV28	TRBJ2-3	-	CASSLRDTQYF
TRBV29-1	TRBJ1-1	-	CSVDSYTEAFF
TRBV5-4	TRBJ2-7	TRBD1	CASSKGQATSYEQYF
TRBV9	TRBJ2-2	TRBD2	CASSALEREGLGGELFF
TRBV2	TRBJ2-1	TRBD2	CASTLPGGPDNEQFF
TRBV7-6	TRBJ2-2	TRBD2	CASRPTSGSNTGELFF
TRBV27	TRBJ2-1	TRBD2	CASSITGTSMFF
TRBV5-4	TRBJ2-1	-	CASSSRVGSVNEQFF